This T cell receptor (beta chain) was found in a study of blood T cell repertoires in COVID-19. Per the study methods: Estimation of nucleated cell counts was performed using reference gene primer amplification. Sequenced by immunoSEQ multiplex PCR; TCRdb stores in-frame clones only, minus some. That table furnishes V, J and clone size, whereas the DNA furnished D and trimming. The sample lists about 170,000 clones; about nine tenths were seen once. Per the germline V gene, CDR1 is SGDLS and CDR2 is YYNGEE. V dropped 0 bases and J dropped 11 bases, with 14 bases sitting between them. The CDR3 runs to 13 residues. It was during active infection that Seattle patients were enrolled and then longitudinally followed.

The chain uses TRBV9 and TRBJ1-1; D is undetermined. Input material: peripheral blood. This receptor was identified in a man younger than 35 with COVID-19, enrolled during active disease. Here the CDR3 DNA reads TGTGCCAGCAGCGTAGGCGATGGAGATGGGGCTTTCTTT. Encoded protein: CASSVGDGDGAFF.